One TCR beta chain is described in this entry. What it recognizes is unknown. The sample is drawn from a study of early T cells in non-severe SARS-CoV-2 infection. Study as a whole: Unsorted whole-blood RNA was sequenced in bulk, leaving chains unpaired. Overall study results and limits: VDJdb-based matching was biased toward anti-spike CD8 responses and missed private and CD4 specificities.

Unique molecular identifiers tagged individual cDNA molecules. Via MiXCR, TCRdb re-called the 5' RACE reads, giving one row per CDR3 protein. This sample has tens of thousands of distinct CDR3 sequences, with approximately 11% found just once. Germline values: CDR1 MNHEY, CDR2 SVGEGT. The CDR3 length is 14 residues. V lost 3 bases to trimming and J lost 2 bases, with 7 bases between them. The chain links TRBV6-2 or TRBV6-3 to TRBJ2-2; D is unclear. Sequencing was done on a sample of whole blood. The clonotype originates from an adult who was a healthcare worker with PCR-confirmed SARS-CoV-2 infection or an uninfected control (not recorded which). The CDR3 nucleotides are TGTGCCAGCAGTTATCTCCGAAACACCGGGGAGCTGTTTTTT. Protein product: CASSYLRNTGELFF.